This TCR beta chain comes out of a study of CD8+CD57+ T cells in acquired aplastic anemia. Genomic DNA acted as the template from which TCR beta VDJ combination and CDR3 sequence profiling were carried out. TCRdb analysed the reads with MiXCR anew, one entry per CDR3 protein. Counted here are under 350,000 distinct CDR3 sequences, roughly three fifths occurring once; the ten biggest clones make up 7.5% to 9%. The CDR3 covers 13 residues. Germline assignment: CDR1 SQVTM and CDR2 ANQGSEA. V was cut by 4 bases and J by 4 bases, with 14 bases left in between. This clonotype was counted between two and nine times. Its antigen is not identified. Study outcomes and limitations: Patient and control CD8+ Simpson's diversity was not significantly different.

The TCR was taken from a human donor with severe aplastic anemia or a healthy control (not recorded which). J is TRBJ2-7 and V is TRBV29-1; D gene uncertain. Sequencing was performed on sorted CD4+, CD8+, or CD8+CD57+ T cells (not recorded which) from PBMCs. The CDR3 DNA reads TGCAGCGTTGTCGAGGACCTGGGATACGAGCAGTACTTC. This encodes CSVVEDLGYEQYF.